The 12 T cell receptor beta chains presented below share a single source sample, sequenced in a study of CD8+ T cells in alopecia areata. Extracted from the samples, RNA was reverse transcribed into cDNA to serve as the sequencing template. Only in-frame clones appear in the TCRdb table, and some are missing; sequencing was by immunoSEQ multiplex PCR. The table has under 250,000 clones, more than 45% seen once. Treatment: oral pan-JAK inhibitor, 5-10 mg twice daily. The sample was CD4+ T cells sorted from blood, taken at week 4, from a patient treated with tofacitinib. The receptors originated from a human donor with alopecia areata.

This clone was observed a handful of times. The chain links TRBV28 to TRBJ2-7; either TRBD1 or TRBD2 may fit D (5 bases each). V lost 6 bases and J lost 7, with 22 bases in between. The CDR3 sequence is 15 residues long. Germline V gives CDR1 MDHEN, CDR2 SYDVKM. In DNA, the CDR3 is TGTGCCAGCAGACAAACCGGGGTGGCAGGGCGGGAGCAGTACTTC. Its protein is CASRQTGVAGREQYF.

This clone was recorded a few times. The CDR3 here is CASSQDRAGYTF. The CDR3 DNA reads TGTGCCAGCAGCCAAGATCGGGCTGGCTACACCTTC. The J gene is TRBJ1-2, the V gene TRBV14; D ambiguous. V was pared by 0 bases and J by 7 bases, with 6 bases between. The CDR3 is 12 amino acids. Germline CDR1 SGHDN, CDR2 FVKESK.

The chain joins TRBV5-6 to TRBJ1-1; D is possibly TRBD1 (6 bases). The CDR3 runs 14 residues. Per germline, CDR1 SGHDT and CDR2 YYEEEE. V lost 0 bases and J 4 bases, leaving 10 bases between the germline ends. In nucleotides, the CDR3 is TGTGCCAGCAGCTTGGACAGGGCGGGCACTGAAGCTTTCTTT. This sequence encodes CASSLDRAGTEAFF.

The V gene is TRBV7-2, the J gene TRBJ2-7, with TRBD2 matching 11 bases. Germline V CDR1 and CDR2: SGHTA, FQGNSA. The ends lost 5 bases at V and 7 bases at J; junction bases unmatched: 10. This CDR3 has 15 amino acids. The CDR3 bases are TGTGCCAGCAGCCGTTTCACTAGCGGGGGTTGGGAGCAGTACTTC. This sequence encodes CASSRFTSGGWEQYF. Based on the CDR3 plus reference TRBV7-2 and TRBJ2-7, the full variable domain is GAGVSQSPSNKVTEKGKDVELRCDPISGHTALYWYRQSLGQGLEFLIYFQGNSAPDKSGLPSDRFSAERTGGSVSTLTIQRTQQEDSAVYLCASSRFTSGGWEQYFGPGTRLTVT.

The chain couples TRBV4-2 to TRBJ1-2, with 7 bases identical to TRBD1. This CDR3 is 14 amino acids long. Trimming at V came to 0 bases and at J to 8 bases, leaving 6 bases not matched to a gene. In germline, CDR1 is LGHNA, CDR2 YNFKEQ. DNA for the CDR3: TGTGCCAGCAGCCAAGAAAGGGGGCAGGAGGGCTACACCTTC. It specifies CASSQERGQEGYTF.

The chain employs TRBV5-6 and TRBJ1-5, with TRBD1 identical over 7 bases. Germline V lookup: CDR1 SGHDT, CDR2 YYEEEE. After removal of 3 bases from V and 3 bases from J, the junction contained 6 bases not matched to a gene. This CDR3 region has 15 residues. As DNA, the CDR3 is TGTGCCAGCAGCTCAGGACAGGCAATCAATCAGCCCCAGCATTTT. It specifies CASSSGQAINQPQHF.

The V call is TRBV14, the J call TRBJ2-5; TRBD2 matches at 9 bases. Germline trimming cut 0 bases from V and 2 bases from J; bases unmatched to any gene: 10. Germline values: CDR1 SGHDN, CDR2 FVKESK. This CDR3 is 18 amino acids long. The CDR3 DNA sequence: TGTGCCAGCAGCCAAGAGTATCGGAGTAGCGGGGGTCAAGAGACCCAGTACTTC. It translates to CASSQEYRSSGGQETQYF.

The V call is TRBV4-3, the J call TRBJ1-1; no clear D gene. CDR3 length: 14 amino acids. The V gene's germline CDR1 is LGHNA and CDR2 YSLEER. V shed 3 bases and J shed 3 bases, with 11 bases lying between them. CDR3 sequence: CASSQTLWDTEAFF. The CDR3 DNA follows: TGCGCCAGCAGCCAGACATTGTGGGACACTGAAGCTTTCTTT.

The gene calls are TRBV27 and TRBJ1-2; D might be TRBD1 (5 bases). Germline lookup yields CDR1 MNHEY and CDR2 SMNVEV (reference sequence). The V and J ends lost 5 bases and 2 bases respectively, with 9 bases between them. This CDR3 has 13 amino acids. In DNA form, the CDR3 reads TGTGCCAGCAGTAGGGGCGGAAACTATGGCTACACCTTC. It encodes CASSRGGNYGYTF.

The chain carries TRBV14 and TRBJ2-7, with TRBD2 as a possible D gene (5 bases). This CDR3 is 14 amino acids long. V shed 1 base and J shed 4 bases, with 11 bases lying between them. The germline V gene has CDR1 SGHDN and CDR2 FVKESK. The CDR3 DNA sequence: TGTGCCAGCAGCCAAGGAGTATGGACTTACGAGCAGTACTTC. This encodes CASSQGVWTYEQYF.

This clone was seen a few times. The CDR3 nucleotides read TGTGCCAGCTCCCCATTTCGTGGAGGCACAGATACGCAGTATTTT. Encoded protein: CASSPFRGGTDTQYF. This sequence joins TRBV18 and TRBJ2-3; D is ambiguous. V gave up 6 bases and J gave up 1 base, with 14 bases separating them. CDR1 is KGHSH, CDR2 LQKENI, per germline. The CDR3 length is 15 residues.

The gene calls are TRBV29-1 and TRBJ2-4, with 8 nucleotides matching TRBD1. V dropped 6 bases and J dropped 7; count of bases not matched to a gene: 11. The germline V gene encodes CDR1 SQVTM and CDR2 ANQGSEA. This CDR3 has 14 amino acids. CDR3 sequence: CSVVVQGVRNIQYF. The CDR3 DNA sequence: TGCAGCGTAGTGGTACAGGGGGTTCGGAACATTCAGTACTTC.